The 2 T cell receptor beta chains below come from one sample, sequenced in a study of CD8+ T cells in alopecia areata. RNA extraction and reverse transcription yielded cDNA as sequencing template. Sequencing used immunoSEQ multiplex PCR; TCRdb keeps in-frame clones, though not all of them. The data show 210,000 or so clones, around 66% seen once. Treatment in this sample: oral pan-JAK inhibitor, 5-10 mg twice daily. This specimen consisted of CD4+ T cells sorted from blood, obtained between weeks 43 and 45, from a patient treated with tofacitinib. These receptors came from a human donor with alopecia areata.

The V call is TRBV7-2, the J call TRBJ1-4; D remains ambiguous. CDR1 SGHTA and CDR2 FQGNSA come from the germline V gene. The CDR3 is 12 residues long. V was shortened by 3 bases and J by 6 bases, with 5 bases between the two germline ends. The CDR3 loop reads CASSFDHEKLFF. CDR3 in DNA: TGTGCCAGCAGCTTTGATCATGAAAAACTGTTTTTT.

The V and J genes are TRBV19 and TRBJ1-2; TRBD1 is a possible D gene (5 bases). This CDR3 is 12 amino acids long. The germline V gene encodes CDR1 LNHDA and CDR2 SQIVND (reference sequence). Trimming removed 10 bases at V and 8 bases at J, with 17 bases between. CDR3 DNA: TGTGCCACCATGGAGGGGTTAAGAGGCTACACCTTC. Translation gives CATMEGLRGYTF.